These 25 T cell receptor beta chains came from one sample sequenced in a study of CD8 T cells in Susac syndrome. Random hexamers were used to reverse transcribe the RNA input (roughly 0.5 to 1 ug). TCRdb itself ran the immunoSEQ multiplex PCR reads through MiXCR, one entry per CDR3 protein. The sample lists under 200,000 distinct CDR3 sequences, around 94% occurring once. The source material was CD4+ T cells from PBMCs. The receptor set was obtained from a human donor in good health.

V usage is TRBV20-1 and J usage is TRBJ1-2, with 7 bases matching TRBD1. The CDR3 totals 13 residues. Germline values: CDR1 DFQATT, CDR2 SNEGSKA (reference sequence). The ends lost 3 bases at V and 4 bases at J; junction bases unmatched: 5. The CDR3 DNA sequence: TGCAGTGCTAGGCGGGACAGCGGCTATGGCTACACCTTC. Its translation: CSARRDSGYGYTF.

The chain uses TRBV19 and TRBJ2-2; TRBD1 matches at 8 bases. This CDR3 spans 18 amino acids. V lost 7 bases, J lost 2 bases, and 15 bases stayed unmatched. Germline V lookup: CDR1 LNHDA, CDR2 SQIVND (reference sequence). The CDR3 region is CASTNIPLDRGNTGELFF. The CDR3 nucleotides read TGTGCCAGTACCAATATCCCCCTCGACAGGGGCAACACCGGGGAGCTGTTTTTT.

This sequence joins TRBV4-3 and TRBJ1-1; D unresolved. V was shortened by 0 bases and J by 5 bases, with 16 bases between the two germline ends. The length of the CDR3 is 16 residues. Germline V gene sequence: CDR1 LGHNA, CDR2 YSLEER. The CDR3 region is CASSQDAGSGRTEAFF. DNA of the CDR3: TGCGCCAGCAGCCAAGATGCCGGTTCGGGGAGGACTGAAGCTTTCTTT.

The DNA of the CDR3 is TGCAGCCATGAAGGGGTATCGGTCTACGAGCAGTACTTC. Residues: CSHEGVSVYEQYF. The chain has TRBV29-1 and TRBJ2-7, with D possibly matching TRBD1 (5 bases). There are 13 residues in the CDR3. Trimming shortened V by 8 bases and J by 3 bases, and 17 bases separated the two germline ends. From germline, CDR1 is SQVTM and CDR2 ANQGSEA.

The V and J genes are TRBV6-2 or TRBV6-3 and TRBJ2-1; 10 nucleotides align to TRBD2. Germline values: CDR1 MNHEY, CDR2 SVGEGT. The CDR3 covers 15 residues. V trimming: 6 bases; J trimming: 3 bases; junction bases outside the gene matches: 5. The CDR3 DNA sequence: TGTGCCAGCAGATCTAGCGGGGGCGACTACAATGAGCAGTTCTTC. Its protein product is CASRSSGGDYNEQFF.

This chain's CDR3 is CASGRGTGSIHEQYF. As DNA, the CDR3 is TGTGCCAGCGGCAGGGGGACAGGGTCGATACACGAGCAGTACTTC. The chain uses TRBV7-9 and TRBJ2-7; 9 nucleotides agree with TRBD1. The V segment lost 8 bases and the J segment 5 bases; nucleotides outside the gene matches: 13. Germline values: CDR1 SEHNR, CDR2 FQNEAQ (reference sequence). This CDR3 contains 15 residues.

The chain uses TRBV19 and TRBJ2-2; D might be TRBD1 (5 bases). Trimming took 4 bases from V and 1 from J, leaving 7 bases between them. The CDR3 length is 14 residues. The V gene's germline CDR1 is LNHDA and CDR2 SQIVND (reference sequence). The CDR3 DNA sequence: TGTGCCAGTAGTAAACAGGAGAACACCGGGGAGCTGTTTTTT. Translation gives CASSKQENTGELFF.

The chain employs TRBV5-6 and TRBJ2-3; D not certain. Germline V gene sequence: CDR1 SGHDT, CDR2 YYEEEE. With 3 bases removed from V and 0 bases from J, the gap between germline ends came to 5 bases. This CDR3 spans 13 amino acids. The CDR3 nucleotides are TGTGCCAGCAGCTGGTCCAGCACAGATACGCAGTATTTT. Encoded protein: CASSWSSTDTQYF.

V and J are TRBV2 and TRBJ1-1; D gene unclear. Between the trimmed V and J ends, which lost 7 bases and 1 base, there was a span of 4 bases. CDR1 and CDR2 from the germline V gene are SNHLY and FYNNEI. This CDR3 comprises 11 residues. CDR3 coding DNA: TGTGCCAGCAAGGGGAACACTGAAGCTTTCTTT. It specifies CASKGNTEAFF.

The table lists this clonotype with a count of one. The chain uses TRBV6-2 or TRBV6-3 and TRBJ1-3, with D perhaps TRBD1 (5 bases). Germline V CDR1 and CDR2: MNHEY, SVGEGT. The CDR3 loop spans 13 amino acids. Trimming shortened V by 11 bases and J by 2 bases, and 13 bases separated the two germline ends. CDR3 DNA: TGTGCCGGTCAACAGGTTGCTGGAAACACCATATATTTT. It codes for CAGQQVAGNTIYF.

The gene calls are TRBV29-1 and TRBJ1-1; D not resolved. Trimming shortened V by 7 bases and J by 6 bases, and 15 bases separated the two germline ends. This CDR3 has 12 residues. CDR1 and CDR2 (germline): SQVTM, ANQGSEA. The CDR3 DNA reads TGCAGCGCCTATAACAGTAGACCTGAAGCTTTCTTT. Protein product: CSAYNSRPEAFF.

This clonotype was recorded only once. The CDR3 DNA follows: TGTGCTAGTGGTTTGGCGTCGGTCGAAGCTTTCTTT. It yields the protein CASGLASVEAFF. This sequence joins TRBV12-5 and TRBJ1-1; D gene unclear. This CDR3 is built from 12 residues. The V and J ends lost 1 base and 8 bases respectively, with 8 bases between them. Germline lookup yields CDR1 LGHNT and CDR2 FRNRAP.

This chain joins TRBV7-9 and TRBJ1-5; 10 nucleotides match TRBD1. The V gene's germline CDR1 is SEHNR and CDR2 FQNEAQ (reference sequence). With 2 bases clipped from V and 4 bases from J, the junction kept 11 bases outside the gene matches. CDR3 length: 18 residues. The CDR3 is CASSLFAKGQGTNQPQHF. The CDR3 DNA reads TGTGCCAGCAGCTTATTTGCAAAGGGACAGGGGACTAATCAGCCCCAGCATTTT.

The chain links TRBV14 to TRBJ1-2, with D possibly TRBD1 on 5 matching bases. The germline V and J ends were trimmed by 3 bases and 0 bases, with 8 bases remaining between them. Germline V gene sequence: CDR1 SGHDN, CDR2 FVKESK. The CDR3 covers 14 residues. The CDR3, as DNA: TGTGCCAGCAGCCAGGGGCCCTCTAACTATGGCTACACCTTC. This translates into CASSQGPSNYGYTF.

The chain is built from TRBV4-3 and TRBJ1-6; the D is unclear. The V gene's germline CDR1 is LGHNA and CDR2 YSLEER. The CDR3 is 16 amino acids. V dropped 0 bases and J dropped 9 bases, with 15 bases sitting between them. The CDR3 DNA reads TGCGCCAGCAGCCAAGATGTTATGGTTGGAAGTTCACCCCTCCACTTT. Amino acids: CASSQDVMVGSSPLHF.

This chain uses TRBV9 with TRBJ1-5; no clear D. Germline V gene sequence: CDR1 SGDLS, CDR2 YYNGEE. The length of the CDR3 is 14 residues. The V end was cut by 0 bases, the J end by 3 bases, with 7 bases between. The CDR3 sequence is CASSVGVNNQPQHF. The CDR3 DNA reads TGTGCCAGCAGCGTAGGGGTTAACAATCAGCCCCAGCATTTT.

The rearrangement uses TRBV27 and TRBJ1-1; D unclear. Deletions cut 2 bases from V and 1 base from J, with 11 bases between. This CDR3 contains 15 residues. In germline, CDR1 is MNHEY, CDR2 SMNVEV (reference sequence). The CDR3 DNA is TGTGCCAGCAGTTTAAATGGGTTGAAGAACACTGAAGCTTTCTTT. Encoded protein: CASSLNGLKNTEAFF.

The V gene is TRBV7-8, the J gene TRBJ2-7; TRBD2 is a possible D gene (6 bases). V was clipped by 1 base and J by 3 bases, with 13 bases between them. CDR3 length: 15 residues. Germline V gives CDR1 SGHVS, CDR2 FQNEAQ. The CDR3 region is CASSLEGGASYEQYF. CDR3 nucleotide sequence: TGTGCCAGCAGCTTAGAGGGCGGGGCGAGCTACGAGCAGTACTTC.

V and J are TRBV25-1 and TRBJ1-2, with D uncertain. Germline-derived CDR1 and CDR2 are MGHDK and SYGVNS. V lost 6 bases to trimming and J lost 5 bases, with 16 bases between them. This CDR3 region has 14 residues. DNA of the CDR3: TGTGCCAGCAGCCCCGAGGGCCAGGCATATGGCTACACCTTC. This gives the protein CASSPEGQAYGYTF.

V is TRBV3-1 and J is TRBJ2-2; 8 nucleotides agree with TRBD2. Unmatched junction bases numbered 4, after V lost 1 base and J lost 6 bases. From germline, CDR1 is LGHDT and CDR2 YNNKEL (reference sequence). This CDR3 contains 15 residues. Written as DNA, the CDR3 is TGTGCCAGCAGCCAAGTTCCGGGAGGGCCCGGGGAGCTGTTTTTT. It is translated as CASSQVPGGPGELFF.

This rearrangement joins TRBV5-1 to TRBJ2-3, with 13 bases that match TRBD2. The CDR3 is 14 amino acids. The germline V gene has CDR1 SGHRS and CDR2 YFSETQ. Germline trimming cut 4 bases from V and 14 bases from J; bases unmatched to any gene: 10. The CDR3 region is CASSDGTSGTAWYF. The CDR3 coding sequence is TGCGCCAGCAGCGACGGGACTAGCGGGACTGCGTGGTATTTT. Together with reference TRBV5-1 and TRBJ2-3, the CDR3 gives the full variable domain: KAGVTQTPRYLIKTRGQQVTLSCSPISGHRSVSWYQQTPGQGLQFLFEYFSETQRNKGNFPGRFSGRQFSNSRSEMNVSTLELGDSALYLCASSDGTSGTAWYFGPGTRLTVL.

The genes are TRBV25-1 and TRBJ2-5, with 9 positions matching TRBD2. V dropped 5 bases and J dropped 5; count of bases not matched to a gene: 6. Germline loops: CDR1 MGHDK, CDR2 SYGVNS. The CDR3 sequence is 14 residues long. CDR3 amino acids: CASSLTSGRETQYF. As DNA, the CDR3 is TGTGCCAGCAGTCTTACTAGCGGGCGGGAGACCCAGTACTTC.

This rearrangement joins TRBV6-1 to TRBJ2-7; 8 nucleotides match TRBD1. CDR3 length: 15 amino acids. Trimming removed 3 bases from V and 2 bases from J; junction bases left unmatched: 6. CDR1 MNHNS and CDR2 SASEGT come from the germline V gene. CDR3 amino acids: CASSETGALAYEQYF. CDR3 sequence (DNA): TGTGCCAGCAGTGAGACAGGGGCTCTCGCCTACGAGCAGTACTTC.

The chain carries TRBV3-1 and TRBJ2-4; D not certain. CDR1 is LGHDT, CDR2 YNNKEL, per germline (reference sequence). The V gene lost 4 bases and the J gene lost 0 bases, with 13 bases spanning the gap. CDR3 length equals 16 residues. This CDR3 reads CASSRGSIRAKNIQYF. CDR3 nucleotides: TGTGCCAGCAGCCGAGGATCGATAAGAGCCAAAAACATTCAGTACTTC.

The J gene is TRBJ2-7, the V gene TRBV7-9, with 9 bases fitting TRBD1. CDR3 length equals 14 residues. The J segment lost 6 bases and the V segment lost 6 bases, leaving 9 bases of the junction unmatched. The V gene's germline CDR1 is SEHNR and CDR2 FQNEAQ (reference sequence). The CDR3: CASSIGQGFGEQYF. The CDR3 DNA sequence: TGTGCCAGCAGTATTGGACAGGGGTTCGGCGAGCAGTACTTC.